This T cell receptor beta chain was found in a study of T cell responses to AZD1222 COVID-19 vaccine. Study-wide context: Recipients boosted at about 4 weeks or about 12 weeks are pooled.

Study-level findings and limits: Nearly half of spike-specific TCRs reportedly go after variant regions that carry no mutations. The study found Spike-specific TCR breadth and depth rose after two AZD1222 doses.

Germline V lookup: CDR1 SGDLS, CDR2 YYNGEE. The length of the CDR3 is 13 residues. Trimming removed 4 bases at V and 5 bases at J, with 11 bases between. As concerns this clone: Its antigen is as yet unknown.

This table comes from immunoSEQ multiplex PCR, and its TCRdb copy is limited to in-frame clones, with some not included. Of approximately 100,000 clones listed, over 75% are singletons. Source: peripheral blood, taken on day 0 of AZD1222 vaccination. The chain has TRBV9 and TRBJ2-3; D gene unclear. The source is an adult in good health. The CDR3 loop is CASSFRPEDTQYF. The CDR3 nucleotides read TGTGCCAGCAGCTTCAGACCGGAAGATACGCAGTATTTT.